A single count supports the clone carrying this T cell receptor beta chain. This entry is derived from a study of blood T cell repertoires in COVID-19. Only in-frame clones appear in the TCRdb table, and some are missing; sequencing was by immunoSEQ multiplex PCR. The table records about 240,000 clones, approximately 86% of them present only once. CDR3 length: 15 amino acids. Germline V lookup: CDR1 MNHNY, CDR2 SVGAGI (reference sequence). The ends were cut back, 4 bases at V and 0 bases at J, with 13 bases in the middle. The V gene is TRBV6-6, the J gene TRBJ2-7, with D possibly being TRBD1 (6 bases). The sample taken for sequencing was peripheral blood. This TCR came from a woman younger than 45 who had recovered from COVID-19. The CDR3 is CASSFPGADSYEQYF. The CDR3 nucleotides read TGTGCCAGCAGTTTCCCAGGGGCCGACTCCTACGAGCAGTACTTC.